Given below is one T cell receptor beta chain in context. No antigen is known for it. No neoadjuvant therapy was given to the selected pancreatic ductal adenocarcinoma patients before their surgery. Method: immunoSEQ multiplex PCR; TCRdb's copy keeps in-frame clones and lacks some. The sample contains 25,000 to 35,000 clones, 85% to 95% of which appear only once. The data were taken from a study of T cells in pancreatic ductal adenocarcinoma. Germline V CDR1 and CDR2: SGHRS, YFSETQ. The CDR3 contains 14 residues. V shed 2 bases and J shed 7 bases, with 15 bases lying between them. Overall study results and limits: Tumor samples had fewer productive templates and approximately 8-fold fewer unique clonotypes than blood. Tumor-versus-blood clonality comparisons may be biased toward lower tumor diversity. Blood clonality (around 0.066) did not differ significantly from tumor (about 0.12).

This receptor was obtained from a human donor with pancreatic ductal adenocarcinoma. The V gene is TRBV5-1, the J gene TRBJ1-2; possibly TRBD1 for D (6 bases). Sequenced material: PBMCs. The CDR3 region is CASSFSQQGFGYTF. The CDR3 bases are TGCGCCAGCAGCTTCTCGCAACAGGGCTTTGGCTACACCTTC.